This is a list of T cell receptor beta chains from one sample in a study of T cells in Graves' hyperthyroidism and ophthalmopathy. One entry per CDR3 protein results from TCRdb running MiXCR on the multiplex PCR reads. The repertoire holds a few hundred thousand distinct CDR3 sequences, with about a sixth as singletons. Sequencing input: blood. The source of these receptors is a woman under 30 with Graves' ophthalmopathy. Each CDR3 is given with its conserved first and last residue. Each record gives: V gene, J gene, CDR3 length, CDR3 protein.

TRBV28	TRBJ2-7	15	CASSFWVQGTYEQYF
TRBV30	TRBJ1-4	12	CAWRGEFGKLFF
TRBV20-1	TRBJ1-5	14	CSAETGDGNQPQHF
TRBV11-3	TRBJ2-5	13	CASSTGEIKTQYF
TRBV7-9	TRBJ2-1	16	CASSPGSASSYNEQFF
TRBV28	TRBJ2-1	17	CASSLRGAQVMNNEQFF
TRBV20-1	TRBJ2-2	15	CSARDLGQDTGELFF
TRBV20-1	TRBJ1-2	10	CSALGEGYTF
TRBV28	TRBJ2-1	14	CASSFGQPHNEQFF
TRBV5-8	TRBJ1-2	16	CASSLYMAQGGNGYTF
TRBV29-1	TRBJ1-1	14	CSAGQGESNTEAFF
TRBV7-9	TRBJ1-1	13	CASSLPGNLEAFF
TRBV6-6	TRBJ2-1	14	CASSYSGVVNEQFF
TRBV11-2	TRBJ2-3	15	CASSGRTSGKGTQYF
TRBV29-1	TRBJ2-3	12	CSVDQATDTQYF
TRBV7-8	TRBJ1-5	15	CASSLAEGGNQPQHF
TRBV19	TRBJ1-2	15	CASSMGTRANYGYTF
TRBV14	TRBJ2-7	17	CASSQSQGKRIQGEQYF
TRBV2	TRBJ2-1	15	CASSGSSGPYNEQFF
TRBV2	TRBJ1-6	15	CASRDRGNYNSPLHF
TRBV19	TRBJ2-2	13	CASSIRDTGELFF
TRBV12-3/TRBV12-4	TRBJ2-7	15	CASTRAGTTFDEQYF
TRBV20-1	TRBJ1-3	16	CSARSPQGSSGNTIYF
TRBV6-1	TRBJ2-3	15	CASSERDGPTDTQYF
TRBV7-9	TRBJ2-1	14	CASSSDSYYNEQFF
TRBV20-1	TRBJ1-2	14	CSAAGTGASYGYTF
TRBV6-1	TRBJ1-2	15	CASSPGTGFNYGYTF
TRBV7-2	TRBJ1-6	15	CASSSEGLAVSPLHF
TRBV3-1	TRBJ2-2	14	CASGLIQGSGELFF
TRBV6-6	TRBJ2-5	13	CASSYLDTETQYF
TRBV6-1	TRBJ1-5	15	CASSASGGAGQPQHF
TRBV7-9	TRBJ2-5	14	CASSSDRGLGTQYF
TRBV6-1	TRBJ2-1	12	CASSERGDEQFF
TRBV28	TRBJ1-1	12	CAIQAENTEAFF
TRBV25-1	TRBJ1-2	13	CASGFGGSDGYTF
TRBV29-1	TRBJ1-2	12	CSVGDSNYGYTF
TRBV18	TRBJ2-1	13	CASSPRSVNEQFF
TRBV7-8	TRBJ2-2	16	CASNSVGREGTGELFF
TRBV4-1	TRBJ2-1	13	CASSQDAAYEQFF